A selection of T cell receptor beta chains follows, all from one sample in a study of CD8 T cells in Susac syndrome. TCRdb re-analysed the immunoSEQ multiplex PCR reads in MiXCR, keeping a single row per CDR3 protein. The sample records more than 110,000 distinct CDR3 sequences, 95% being singletons. Sequencing was done on a sample of CD4+ T cells from PBMCs. The receptors were gathered from a human donor with Susac syndrome. Both conserved end residues are part of each CDR3. A D gene is named only where the DNA matches it firmly. Rows give clone size only sometimes, using once, few, many, or a class for an expanded clone.

D gene	V gene	J gene	clone size	CDR3 protein	CDR3 DNA
-	TRBV13	TRBJ1-6	-	CASSRTIKDSPLHF	TGTGCCAGCAGCCGTACAATAAAGGATTCACCCCTCCACTTT
-	TRBV9	TRBJ2-5	-	CASSVNTAVGETQYF	TGTGCCAGCAGCGTCAACACGGCCGTTGGGGAGACCCAGTACTTC
-	TRBV3-1	TRBJ1-1	-	CASSPRIVGNTEAFF	TGTGCCAGCAGCCCACGTATTGTTGGGAACACTGAAGCTTTCTTT
TRBD1	TRBV2	TRBJ2-5	-	CASSEDYIWTGGRETQYF	TGTGCCAGCAGTGAAGATTACATTTGGACAGGGGGCCGAGAGACCCAGTACTTC
-	TRBV20-1	TRBJ1-2	-	CSAREDGGSNYGYTF	TGCAGTGCTAGAGAGGACGGTGGAAGTAACTATGGCTACACCTTC
TRBD2	TRBV7-2	TRBJ2-7	-	CASRRAGSYEQYF	TGTGCCAGCAGGCGAGCGGGATCCTACGAGCAGTACTTC
-	TRBV6-4	TRBJ1-2	-	CASSDHNYGYTF	TGTGCCAGCAGTGACCACAACTATGGCTACACCTTC
-	TRBV14	TRBJ1-1	-	CASSQDPGSEAFF	TGTGCCAGCAGCCAAGATCCAGGCAGTGAAGCTTTCTTT
-	TRBV9	TRBJ2-7	-	CASSPTSGAGQYF	TGTGCCAGCAGCCCCACGTCCGGGGCCGGGCAGTACTTC
-	TRBV6-5	TRBJ1-3	-	CASSRQSSGNTIYF	TGTGCCAGCAGTAGGCAGAGCTCTGGAAACACCATATATTTT
TRBD1	TRBV30	TRBJ1-1	-	CAWRPQGASNTEAFF	TGTGCCTGGAGGCCTCAGGGGGCGTCGAACACTGAAGCTTTCTTT
-	TRBV14	TRBJ2-7	-	CASSTGQGTDEQYF	TGTGCCAGCAGCACGGGGCAGGGTACCGACGAGCAGTACTTC
-	TRBV7-8	TRBJ1-1	-	CASSFLAGWQGISTEAFF	TGTGCCAGCAGCTTTTTGGCAGGTTGGCAGGGGATTAGCACTGAAGCTTTCTTT
-	TRBV5-1	TRBJ2-1	few	CASSLAGGIGNEQFF	TGCGCCAGCAGCTTGGCTGGGGGGATCGGCAATGAGCAGTTCTTC
-	TRBV28	TRBJ1-4	-	CASSSRRGGIEKLFF	TGTGCCAGCAGTTCGCGGCGGGGAGGAATTGAAAAACTGTTTTTT
TRBD1	TRBV7-9	TRBJ2-5	-	CASSQGTGVYETQYF	TGTGCCAGCAGCCAAGGGACAGGGGTATACGAGACCCAGTACTTC
-	TRBV18	TRBJ1-1	-	CASSRSGGAEAFF	TGTGCCAGCTCACGGTCCGGGGGAGCTGAAGCTTTCTTT
-	TRBV4-1	TRBJ1-2	-	CASSQAMGVEGYTF	TGCGCCAGCAGCCAGGCAATGGGGGTGGAAGGCTACACCTTC
-	TRBV20-1	TRBJ2-3	-	CSASQRAMGADTQYF	TGCAGTGCCTCTCAAAGGGCCATGGGGGCAGATACGCAGTATTTT
TRBD2	TRBV6-2/TRBV6-3	TRBJ2-4	-	CASSYGRSGRLDIQYF	TGTGCCAGCAGTTACGGACGGAGCGGGAGGTTGGACATTCAGTACTTC
-	TRBV11-2	TRBJ2-1	-	CASSPSQGGGPNGNEQFF	TGTGCCAGCAGCCCTAGCCAGGGCGGGGGCCCGAACGGCAATGAGCAGTTCTTC
-	TRBV14	TRBJ1-6	-	CASSAGPGWNSPLHF	TGTGCCAGCAGCGCGGGGCCCGGGTGGAATTCACCCCTCCACTTT
-	TRBV12-5	TRBJ1-6	-	CASGLQGANSPLHF	TGTGCTAGTGGTTTGCAGGGCGCCAATTCACCCCTCCACTTT
-	TRBV25-1	TRBJ2-7	-	CASSELVGQYF	TGTGCCAGCAGTGAATTGGTGGGGCAGTACTTC
-	TRBV2	TRBJ2-7	-	CASSPQEGWEQYF	TGTGCCAGCAGCCCCCAAGAGGGCTGGGAGCAGTACTTC
-	TRBV7-9	TRBJ2-5	-	CASSLGRSQETQYF	TGTGCCAGCAGCCTGGGACGGTCCCAAGAGACCCAGTACTTC
-	TRBV20-1	TRBJ2-1	-	CSAPDGSSYNEQFF	TGCAGTGCTCCGGACGGAAGCTCCTACAATGAGCAGTTCTTC
-	TRBV30	TRBJ1-2	-	CAWSVSPGKDYGYTF	TGTGCCTGGAGTGTAAGCCCGGGTAAAGACTATGGCTACACCTTC
TRBD2	TRBV29-1	TRBJ2-5	-	CSVDLSGRETQYF	TGCAGCGTTGATCTTAGCGGGAGGGAGACCCAGTACTTC
-	TRBV20-1	TRBJ2-7	-	CSASSQGPYEQYF	TGCAGTGCTAGCTCTCAGGGTCCCTACGAGCAGTACTTC
-	TRBV7-9	TRBJ2-2	-	CASSLVSGTQNTGELFF	TGTGCCAGCAGCTTAGTTTCCGGGACTCAGAACACCGGGGAGCTGTTTTTT
-	TRBV6-1	TRBJ2-7	-	CASSESGEGSYEQYF	TGTGCCAGCAGTGAAAGTGGAGAAGGGAGTTACGAGCAGTACTTC
TRBD1	TRBV5-1	TRBJ2-1	-	CASSLGGQGHEQFF	TGCGCCAGCAGCTTGGGGGGACAGGGCCATGAGCAGTTCTTC
TRBD2	TRBV7-9	TRBJ2-5	-	CASSFLGLAGQETQYF	TGTGCCAGCAGCTTCCTAGGACTAGCGGGCCAAGAGACCCAGTACTTC
-	TRBV27	TRBJ2-1	few	CASSSQGTDYNEQFF	TGTGCCAGCAGTTCGCAGGGGACTGACTACAATGAGCAGTTCTTC
-	TRBV29-1	TRBJ2-3	-	CSVDSASGRRDTQYF	TGCAGCGTTGATAGCGCGTCAGGGAGAAGAGATACGCAGTATTTT
-	TRBV30	TRBJ1-1	-	CAWSGEIGRTEAFF	TGTGCCTGGAGTGGCGAGATCGGGCGCACTGAAGCTTTCTTT
TRBD1	TRBV12-3/TRBV12-4	TRBJ2-5	-	CASSWTGGPQETQYF	TGTGCCAGCAGTTGGACAGGGGGCCCCCAAGAGACCCAGTACTTC
-	TRBV9	TRBJ2-3	-	CASSGGTPRGDTQYF	TGTGCCAGCAGCGGGGGGACTCCCCGGGGAGATACGCAGTATTTT
-	TRBV3-1	TRBJ1-5	-	CASSRSGRGQPQHF	TGTGCCAGCAGCCGTTCGGGTCGGGGTCAGCCCCAGCATTTT
-	TRBV5-1	TRBJ1-3	once	CASSLGSTTSGNTIYF	TGCGCCAGCAGCTTGGGGTCAACAACCTCTGGAAACACCATATATTTT
-	TRBV30	TRBJ1-2	-	CAWRGDSNYGYTF	TGTGCCTGGAGAGGAGACAGTAACTATGGCTACACCTTC
-	TRBV25-1	TRBJ1-2	-	CASSVGRAYGYTF	TGTGCCAGCAGTGTGGGCAGGGCCTATGGCTACACCTTC
-	TRBV30	TRBJ1-2	-	CAWSLGPNYGYTF	TGTGCCTGGAGTCTAGGACCTAACTATGGCTACACCTTC
-	TRBV21-1	TRBJ2-7	-	CASSKQGLGAYEQYF	TGTGCCAGCAGCAAACAGGGGTTAGGGGCCTACGAGCAGTACTTC
TRBD1	TRBV24-1	TRBJ1-2	-	CATSETGDGYTF	TGTGCCACCAGTGAGACAGGGGATGGCTACACCTTC
-	TRBV30	TRBJ1-5	-	CAWTLGPQPQHF	TGTGCCTGGACCTTAGGACCGCAGCCCCAGCATTTT
TRBD2	TRBV9	TRBJ2-3	-	CASTRTSGMTDTQYF	TGTGCCAGCACGCGGACTAGCGGGATGACAGATACGCAGTATTTT
-	TRBV18	TRBJ2-7	-	CASSTGPEQYF	TGTGCCAGCTCCACCGGACCCGAGCAGTACTTC
TRBD1	TRBV5-4	TRBJ2-2	-	CASSSGQGHTGELFF	TGTGCCAGCAGCTCCGGACAGGGACACACCGGGGAGCTGTTTTTT
-	TRBV20-1	TRBJ2-7	-	CSASAGRDEQYF	TGCAGTGCTAGCGCAGGGCGCGACGAGCAGTACTTC
-	TRBV24-1	TRBJ2-2	-	CATSRESTGELFF	TGTGCCACCAGTAGGGAATCCACCGGGGAGCTGTTTTTT
TRBD1	TRBV7-3	TRBJ1-2	-	CASSSKQGALGGYTF	TGTGCCAGCAGCTCCAAACAGGGGGCGCTGGGTGGCTACACCTTC
TRBD2	TRBV7-8	TRBJ2-5	-	CASSLGPLAGGMETQYF	TGTGCCAGCAGCTTAGGTCCACTAGCGGGGGGCATGGAGACCCAGTACTTC
-	TRBV3-1	TRBJ1-2	-	CASSQGRGWGYTF	TGTGCCAGCAGCCAAGGGCGGGGTTGGGGCTACACCTTC
-	TRBV15	TRBJ2-3	-	CATSRGERLASTDTQYF	TGTGCCACCAGCAGAGGAGAACGGCTAGCTAGCACAGATACGCAGTATTTT
-	TRBV9	TRBJ2-5	-	CASSAMTGWRETQYF	TGTGCCAGCAGCGCAATGACAGGCTGGAGAGAGACCCAGTACTTC